Sequencing of this T cell receptor beta chain was carried out in a study of blood T cells in healthy people across ages. Study findings and constraints: While age rose, TCR beta diversity per million T cells dropped in a roughly linear way. Because sorting was not performed, PBMCs prevented conclusive naive versus antigen-experienced comparison.

This CDR3 spans 15 amino acids. V lost 7 bases to trimming and J lost 1 base; unmatched junction nucleotides: 8. Germline values: CDR1 MDHEN, CDR2 SYDVKM. At least 6 micrograms of total RNA were extracted per sample. With regard to this clonotype: The antigen is not known.

A second PCR, run for roughly 7 to 12 cycles, used a sample-barcoded 5' primer plus a J-beta primer mix. A template-switch adaptor that had 12 random nucleotides put a tag on each cDNA molecule. Each CDR3 protein gets one entry after TCRdb re-called the 5' RACE reads with MiXCR. The sample includes hundreds of thousands of distinct CDR3 sequences, roughly 50% of them seen just once. The TCR sequence derives from an older woman in good health. Sequenced: blood. This chain joins TRBV28 and TRBJ2-7, with 9 bases lining up with TRBD1. The CDR3 nucleotides read TGTGCCAGCATTTCGCAGGGACAGGGATCCTACGAGCAGTACTTC. Protein: CASISQGQGSYEQYF. Using reference TRBV28 and TRBJ2-7 for the parts outside the CDR3, the full variable domain is DVKVTQSSRYLVKRTGEKVFLECVQDMDHENMFWYRQDPGLGLRLIYFSYDVKMKEKGDIPEGYSVSREKKERFSLILESASTNQTSMYLCASISQGQGSYEQYFGPGTRLTVT.